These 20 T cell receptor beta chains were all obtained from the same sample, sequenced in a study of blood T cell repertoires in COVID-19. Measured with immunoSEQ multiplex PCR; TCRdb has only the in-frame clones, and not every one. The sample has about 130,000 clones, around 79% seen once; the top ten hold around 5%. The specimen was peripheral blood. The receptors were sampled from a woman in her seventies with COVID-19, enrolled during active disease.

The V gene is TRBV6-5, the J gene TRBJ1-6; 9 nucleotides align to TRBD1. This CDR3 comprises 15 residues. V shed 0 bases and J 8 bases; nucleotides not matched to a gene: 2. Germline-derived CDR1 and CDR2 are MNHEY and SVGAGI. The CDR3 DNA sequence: TGTGCCAGCAGTTACTCGGGACAGGGTCATTCACCCCTCCACTTT. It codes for CASSYSGQGHSPLHF.

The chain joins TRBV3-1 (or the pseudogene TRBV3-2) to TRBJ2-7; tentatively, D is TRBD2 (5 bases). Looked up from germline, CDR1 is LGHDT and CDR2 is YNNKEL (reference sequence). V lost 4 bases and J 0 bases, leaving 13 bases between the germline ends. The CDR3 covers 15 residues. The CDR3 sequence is CASSPGIRASYEQYF. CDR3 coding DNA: TGTGCCAGCAGCCCCGGGATACGGGCCTCCTACGAGCAGTACTTC.

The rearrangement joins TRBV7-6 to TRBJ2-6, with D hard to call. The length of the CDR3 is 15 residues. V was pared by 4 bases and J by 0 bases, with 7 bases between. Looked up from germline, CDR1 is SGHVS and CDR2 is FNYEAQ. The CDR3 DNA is TGTGCCAGCAGCTCCCCTAGCTCTGGGGCCAACGTCCTGACTTTC. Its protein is CASSSPSSGANVLTF.

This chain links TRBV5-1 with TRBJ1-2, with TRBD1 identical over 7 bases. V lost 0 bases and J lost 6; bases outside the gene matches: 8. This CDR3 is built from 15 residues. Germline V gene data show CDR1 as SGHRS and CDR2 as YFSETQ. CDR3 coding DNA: TGCGCCAGCAGCTTGGACAGGGGACGAGTCGATGGCTACACCTTC. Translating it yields CASSLDRGRVDGYTF.

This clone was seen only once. DNA for the CDR3: TGTGCCAGCAGCCGACAGGGTCAAGAGACCCAGTACTTC. Translated, it gives CASSRQGQETQYF. The V and J genes are TRBV2 and TRBJ2-5; 7 bases map to TRBD1. Germline V gene data show CDR1 as SNHLY and CDR2 as FYNNEI. V shed 6 bases and J 2 bases; nucleotides not matched to a gene: 3. This CDR3 has 13 residues. Variable domain in full (rest from reference TRBV2 and TRBJ2-5): EPEVTQTPSHQVTQMGQEVILRCVPISNHLYFYWYRQILGQKVEFLVSFYNNEISEKSEIFDDQFSVERPDGSNFTLKIRSTKLEDSAMYFCASSRQGQETQYFGPGTRLLVL.

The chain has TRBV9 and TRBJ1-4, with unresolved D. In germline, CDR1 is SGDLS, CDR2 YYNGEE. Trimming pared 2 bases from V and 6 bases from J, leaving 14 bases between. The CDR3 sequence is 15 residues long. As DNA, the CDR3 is TGTGCCAGCAGCGTGGGCGTAGCGTCGGATGAAAAACTGTTTTTT. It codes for CASSVGVASDEKLFF.

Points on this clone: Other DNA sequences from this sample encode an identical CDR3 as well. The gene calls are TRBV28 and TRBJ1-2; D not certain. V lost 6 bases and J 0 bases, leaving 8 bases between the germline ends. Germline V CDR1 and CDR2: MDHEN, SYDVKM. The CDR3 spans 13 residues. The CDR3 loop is CASSLSPNYGYTF. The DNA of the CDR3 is TGTGCCAGCAGCCTCAGTCCTAACTATGGCTACACCTTC.

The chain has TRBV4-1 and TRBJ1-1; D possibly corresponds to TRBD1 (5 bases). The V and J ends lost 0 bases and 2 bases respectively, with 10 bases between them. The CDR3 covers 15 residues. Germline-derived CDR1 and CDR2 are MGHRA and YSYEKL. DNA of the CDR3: TGCGCCAGCAGCCAAGACCCTCAGGGCAACACTGAAGCTTTCTTT. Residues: CASSQDPQGNTEAFF.

The CDR3 nucleotides read TGTGCCATCGGACAGGGAGGGGATCAGCCCCAGCATTTT. Protein sequence: CAIGQGGDQPQHF. The chain couples TRBV6-5 to TRBJ1-5, with 8 bases lining up with TRBD1. V shed 10 bases, J shed 5 bases, and the junction held 7 bases outside the gene matches. Looked up from germline, CDR1 is MNHEY and CDR2 is SVGAGI. The CDR3 spans 13 residues.

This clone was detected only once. The DNA of the CDR3 is TGTGCCAGCAATGTACAAGGATTGTCGGGCGAGCAGTACTTC. Protein sequence: CASNVQGLSGEQYF. The rearrangement uses TRBV2 and TRBJ2-7, with no clear D. Per the germline V gene, CDR1 is SNHLY and CDR2 is FYNNEI. This CDR3 has 14 amino acids. The V and J ends lost 7 bases and 6 bases respectively, with 19 bases between them.

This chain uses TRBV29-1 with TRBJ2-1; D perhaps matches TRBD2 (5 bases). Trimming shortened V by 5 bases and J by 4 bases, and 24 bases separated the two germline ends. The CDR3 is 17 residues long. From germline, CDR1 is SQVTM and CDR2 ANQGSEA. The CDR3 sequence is CSVHTMPGGRIYNEQFF. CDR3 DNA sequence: TGCAGCGTTCACACGATGCCGGGCGGGCGGATATACAATGAGCAGTTCTTC.

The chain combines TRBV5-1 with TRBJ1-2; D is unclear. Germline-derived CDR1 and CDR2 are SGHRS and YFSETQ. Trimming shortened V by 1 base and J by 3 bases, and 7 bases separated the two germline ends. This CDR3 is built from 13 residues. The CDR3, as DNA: TGCGCCAGCAGCTTGAAGGGAGACTATGGCTACACCTTC. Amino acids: CASSLKGDYGYTF.

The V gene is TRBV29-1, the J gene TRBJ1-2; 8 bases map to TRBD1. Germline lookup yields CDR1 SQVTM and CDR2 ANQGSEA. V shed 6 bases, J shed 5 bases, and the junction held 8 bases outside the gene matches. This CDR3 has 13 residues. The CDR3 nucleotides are TGCAGCGTCCTTGGACAGGGTTCATATGGCTACACCTTC. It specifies CSVLGQGSYGYTF. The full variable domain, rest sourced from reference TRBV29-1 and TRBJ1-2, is SAVISQKPSRDICQRGTSLTIQCQVDSQVTMMFWYRQQPGQSLTLIATANQGSEATYESGFVIDKFPISRPNLTFSTLTVSNMSPEDSSIYLCSVLGQGSYGYTFGSGTRLTVV.

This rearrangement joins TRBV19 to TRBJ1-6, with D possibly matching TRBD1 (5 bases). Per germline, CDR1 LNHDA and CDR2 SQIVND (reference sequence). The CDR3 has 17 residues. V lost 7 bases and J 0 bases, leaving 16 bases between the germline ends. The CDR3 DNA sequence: TGTGCCAGTAAGGACACGGCCCGGAGCTCCTATAATTCACCCCTCCACTTT. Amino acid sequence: CASKDTARSSYNSPLHF.

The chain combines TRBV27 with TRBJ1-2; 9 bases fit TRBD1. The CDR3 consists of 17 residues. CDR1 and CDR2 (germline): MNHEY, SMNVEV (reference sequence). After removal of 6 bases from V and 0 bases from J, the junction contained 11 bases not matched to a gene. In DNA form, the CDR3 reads TGTGCCAGCAGCAGTAACAGGGGGCTTAAAGCTAACTATGGCTACACCTTC. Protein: CASSSNRGLKANYGYTF.

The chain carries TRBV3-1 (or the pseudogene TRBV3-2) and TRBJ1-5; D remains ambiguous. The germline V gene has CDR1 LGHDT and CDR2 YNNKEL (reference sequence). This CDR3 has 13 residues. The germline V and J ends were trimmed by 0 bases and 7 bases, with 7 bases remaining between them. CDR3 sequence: CASSQDWRQPQHF. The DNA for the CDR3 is TGTGCCAGCAGCCAAGATTGGAGACAGCCCCAGCATTTT.

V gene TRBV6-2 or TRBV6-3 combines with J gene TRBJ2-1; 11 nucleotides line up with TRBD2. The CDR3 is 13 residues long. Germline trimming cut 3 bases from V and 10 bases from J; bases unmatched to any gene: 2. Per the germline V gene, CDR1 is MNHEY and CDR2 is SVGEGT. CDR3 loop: CASSYSGGAEQFF. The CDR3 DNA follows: TGTGCCAGCAGTTATAGCGGGGGGGCCGAGCAGTTCTTC.

The CDR3 DNA follows: TGCGCCAGCAGCTGGGGACAGGTGGAAGGTGGCTACACCTTC. This translates into CASSWGQVEGGYTF. The chain recombines TRBV5-1 with TRBJ1-2; 8 bases map to TRBD1. Trimming removed 3 bases from V and 7 bases from J; junction bases left unmatched: 8. The CDR3 extends over 14 amino acids. Looked up from germline, CDR1 is SGHRS and CDR2 is YFSETQ.

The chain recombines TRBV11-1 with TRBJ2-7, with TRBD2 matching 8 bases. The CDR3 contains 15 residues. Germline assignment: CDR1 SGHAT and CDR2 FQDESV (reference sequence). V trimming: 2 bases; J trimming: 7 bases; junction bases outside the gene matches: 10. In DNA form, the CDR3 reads TGTGCCAGCAGCTTACGACGGGGGGGAACTGGAGAGCAGTACTTC. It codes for CASSLRRGGTGEQYF. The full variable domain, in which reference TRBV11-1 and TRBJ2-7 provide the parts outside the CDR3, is EAEVAQSPRYKITEKSQAVAFWCDPISGHATLYWYRQILGQGPELLVQFQDESVVDDSQLPKDRFSAERLKGVDSTLKIQPAELGDSAMYLCASSLRRGGTGEQYFGPGTRLTVT.

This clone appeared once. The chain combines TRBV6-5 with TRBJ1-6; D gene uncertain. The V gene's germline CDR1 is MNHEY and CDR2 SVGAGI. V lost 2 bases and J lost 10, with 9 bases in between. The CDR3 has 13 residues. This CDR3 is CASSYGLSSPLHF. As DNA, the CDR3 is TGTGCCAGCAGTTACGGGCTTTCCTCACCCCTCCACTTT.